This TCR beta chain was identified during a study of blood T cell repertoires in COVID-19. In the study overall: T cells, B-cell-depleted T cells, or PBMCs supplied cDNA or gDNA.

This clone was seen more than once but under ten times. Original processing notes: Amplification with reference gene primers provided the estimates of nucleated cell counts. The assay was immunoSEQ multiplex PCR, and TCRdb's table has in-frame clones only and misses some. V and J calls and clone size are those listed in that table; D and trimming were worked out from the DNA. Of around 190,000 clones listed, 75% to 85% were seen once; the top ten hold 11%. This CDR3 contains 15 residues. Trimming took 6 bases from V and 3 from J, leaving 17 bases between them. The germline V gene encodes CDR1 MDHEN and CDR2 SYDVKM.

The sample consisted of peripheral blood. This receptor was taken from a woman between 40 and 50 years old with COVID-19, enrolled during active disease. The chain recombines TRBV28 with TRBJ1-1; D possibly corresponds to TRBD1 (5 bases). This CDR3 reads CASSLLTGGYTEAFF. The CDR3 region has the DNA TGTGCCAGCAGCCTCCTTACGGGGGGGTACACTGAAGCTTTCTTT. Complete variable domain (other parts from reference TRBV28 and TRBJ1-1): DVKVTQSSRYLVKRTGEKVFLECVQDMDHENMFWYRQDPGLGLRLIYFSYDVKMKEKGDIPEGYSVSREKKERFSLILESASTNQTSMYLCASSLLTGGYTEAFFGQGTRLTVV.